These T cell receptor beta chains were read from a single sample in a study of human T cells and chemical hapten exposure. Using its own MiXCR run on the RACE reads, TCRdb lists one record per CDR3 protein. The sample holds some 84,000 distinct CDR3 sequences; 8.5% are singletons and the top ten take around 2.6%. Source: whole blood, taken in connection with sensitization to the hapten diphenylcyclopropenone (DPC). The receptor set was obtained from a man aged 40-55 years with alopecia areata. Some clones in this sample may be carry-over from other donors' samples. CDR3s include the opening cysteine and the closing phenylalanine or tryptophan. Each record gives: V gene, CDR3 length, CDR3 protein.

TRBV7-2 14 CASSSRQGGTEAFF
TRBV30 14 CAWSPTRDLGEQFF
TRBV5-1 15 CASSLVLAGDYEQYF
TRBV6-4 17 CASIDRGLAGGYNEQFF
TRBV25-1 15 CASSDLSQGYYGYTF
TRBV12-3/TRBV12-4 15 CASSLLPGGRPEQYF
TRBV10-3 16 CAISERPGQLTDTQYF
TRBV25-1 15 CASSDGTGPTDTQYF
TRBV10-3 15 CATSGLAETQETQYF
TRBV6-5 15 CASSSQGFRRETQYF
TRBV5-4 16 CASRNPGDRVPGELFF
TRBV6-5 16 CASTPSRGQKSAEAFF
TRBV11-3 15 CASSSAGLSAGELFF
TRBV5-1 14 CASSRTGDVGEQYF
TRBV6-6 14 CASSFPVGADTQYF
TRBV5-1 13 CASSLRGKETQYF
TRBV11-2 13 CASSFGLQETQYF
TRBV24-1 13 CATSFKSYQPQHF
TRBV7-2 15 CASSRTSGGQETQYF
TRBV2 16 CASSESAGMNTDTQYF
TRBV5-5 15 CASSLTVTWGTEAFF
TRBV20-1 16 CSARPAGTPANYGYTF
TRBV5-1 15 CASSTSLSGANVLTF
TRBV24-1 16 CATSDAGQGRGETQYF